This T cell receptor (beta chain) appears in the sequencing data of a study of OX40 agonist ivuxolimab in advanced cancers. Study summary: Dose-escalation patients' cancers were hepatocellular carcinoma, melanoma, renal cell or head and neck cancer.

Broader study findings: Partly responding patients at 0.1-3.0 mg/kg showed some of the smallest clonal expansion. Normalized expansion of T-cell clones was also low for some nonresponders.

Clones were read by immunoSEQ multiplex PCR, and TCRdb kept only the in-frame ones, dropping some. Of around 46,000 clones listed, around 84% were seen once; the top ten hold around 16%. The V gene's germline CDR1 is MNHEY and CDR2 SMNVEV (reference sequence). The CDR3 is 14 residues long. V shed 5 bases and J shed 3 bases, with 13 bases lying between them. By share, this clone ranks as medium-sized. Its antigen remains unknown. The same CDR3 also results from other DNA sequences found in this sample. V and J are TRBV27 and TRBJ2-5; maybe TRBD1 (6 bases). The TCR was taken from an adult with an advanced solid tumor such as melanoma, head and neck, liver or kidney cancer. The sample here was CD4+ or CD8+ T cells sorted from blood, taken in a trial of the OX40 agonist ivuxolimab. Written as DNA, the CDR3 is TGTGCCAGCAGTAGCTTCAGGGGAGAAGAGACCCAGTACTTC. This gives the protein CASSSFRGEETQYF.